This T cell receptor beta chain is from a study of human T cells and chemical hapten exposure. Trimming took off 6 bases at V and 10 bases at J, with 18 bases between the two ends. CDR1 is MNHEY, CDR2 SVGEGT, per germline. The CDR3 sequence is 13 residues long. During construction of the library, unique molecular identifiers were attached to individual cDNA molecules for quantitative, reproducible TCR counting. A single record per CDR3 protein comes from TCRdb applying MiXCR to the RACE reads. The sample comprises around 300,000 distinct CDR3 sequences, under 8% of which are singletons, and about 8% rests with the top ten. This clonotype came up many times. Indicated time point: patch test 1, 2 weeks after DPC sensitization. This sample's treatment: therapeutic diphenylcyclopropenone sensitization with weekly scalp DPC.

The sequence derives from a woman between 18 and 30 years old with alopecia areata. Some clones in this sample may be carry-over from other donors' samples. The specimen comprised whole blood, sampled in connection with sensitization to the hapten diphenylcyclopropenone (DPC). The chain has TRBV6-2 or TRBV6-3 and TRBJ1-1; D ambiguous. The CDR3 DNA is TGTGCCAGCAGAAGAGAGTATGATATGCCAGCTTTCTTT. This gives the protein CASRREYDMPAFF.